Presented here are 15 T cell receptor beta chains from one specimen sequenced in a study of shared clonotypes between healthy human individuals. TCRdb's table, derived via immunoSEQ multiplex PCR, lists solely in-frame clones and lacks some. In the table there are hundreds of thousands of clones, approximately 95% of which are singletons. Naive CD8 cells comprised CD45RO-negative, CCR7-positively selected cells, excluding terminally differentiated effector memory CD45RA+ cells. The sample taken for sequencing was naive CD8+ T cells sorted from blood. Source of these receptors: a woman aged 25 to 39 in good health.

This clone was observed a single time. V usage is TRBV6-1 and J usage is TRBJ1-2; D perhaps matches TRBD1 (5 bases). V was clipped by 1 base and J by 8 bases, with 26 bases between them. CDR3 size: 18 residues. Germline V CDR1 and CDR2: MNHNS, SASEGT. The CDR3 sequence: CASSEGSRSFLVTVGYTF. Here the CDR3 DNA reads TGTGCCAGCAGTGAAGGCAGCCGGTCCTTTTTGGTGACAGTCGGCTACACCTTC.

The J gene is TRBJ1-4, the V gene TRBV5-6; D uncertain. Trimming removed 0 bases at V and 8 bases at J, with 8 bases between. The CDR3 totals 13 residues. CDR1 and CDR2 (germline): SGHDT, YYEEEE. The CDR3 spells CASSLGGLEKLFF. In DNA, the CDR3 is TGTGCCAGCAGCTTGGGAGGGTTAGAAAAACTGTTTTTT.

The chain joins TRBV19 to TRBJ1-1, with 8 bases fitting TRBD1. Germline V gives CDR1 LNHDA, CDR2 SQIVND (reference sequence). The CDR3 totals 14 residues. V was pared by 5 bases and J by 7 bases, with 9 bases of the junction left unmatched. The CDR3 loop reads CASSAQGALNEAFF. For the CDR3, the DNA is TGTGCCAGTAGTGCGCAGGGGGCGTTAAATGAAGCTTTCTTT.

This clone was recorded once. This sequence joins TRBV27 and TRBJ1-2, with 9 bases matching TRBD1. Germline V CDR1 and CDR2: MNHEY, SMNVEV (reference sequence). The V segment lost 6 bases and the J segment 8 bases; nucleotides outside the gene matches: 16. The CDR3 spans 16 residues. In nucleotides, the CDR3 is TGTGCCAGCAGCTTGATGGCTGTAACAGGGGGCGTAGGCTACACCTTC. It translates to CASSLMAVTGGVGYTF.

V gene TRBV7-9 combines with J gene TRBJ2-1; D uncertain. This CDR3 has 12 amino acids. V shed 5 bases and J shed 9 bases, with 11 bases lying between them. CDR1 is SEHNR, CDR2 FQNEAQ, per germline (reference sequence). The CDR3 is CASSVLAAEQFF. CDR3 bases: TGTGCCAGCAGCGTACTTGCCGCTGAGCAGTTCTTC.

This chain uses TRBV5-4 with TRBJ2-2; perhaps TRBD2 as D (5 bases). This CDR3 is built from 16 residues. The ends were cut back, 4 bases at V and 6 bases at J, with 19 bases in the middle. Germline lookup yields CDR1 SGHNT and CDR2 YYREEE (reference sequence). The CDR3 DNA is TGTGCCAGCAGCCGCCCAGCGGCCCTGAATCCCGGGGAGCTGTTTTTT. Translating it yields CASSRPAALNPGELFF.

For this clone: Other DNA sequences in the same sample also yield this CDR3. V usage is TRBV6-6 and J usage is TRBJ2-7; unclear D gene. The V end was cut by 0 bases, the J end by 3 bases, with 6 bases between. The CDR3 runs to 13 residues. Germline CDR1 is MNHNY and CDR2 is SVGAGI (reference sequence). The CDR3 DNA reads TGTGCCAGCAGTTACTCGAATAGCTACGAGCAGTACTTC. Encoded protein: CASSYSNSYEQYF.

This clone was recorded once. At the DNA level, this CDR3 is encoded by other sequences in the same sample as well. CDR3 protein: CASSLAGGQPQHF. The CDR3 DNA is TGTGCCAGCAGTTTAGCGGGGGGCCAGCCCCAGCATTTT. The chain recombines TRBV27 with TRBJ1-5; the D gene is possibly TRBD1 (6 bases). Trimming took 2 bases from V and 7 from J, leaving 9 bases between them. The CDR3 runs to 13 residues. From germline, CDR1 is MNHEY and CDR2 SMNVEV (reference sequence).

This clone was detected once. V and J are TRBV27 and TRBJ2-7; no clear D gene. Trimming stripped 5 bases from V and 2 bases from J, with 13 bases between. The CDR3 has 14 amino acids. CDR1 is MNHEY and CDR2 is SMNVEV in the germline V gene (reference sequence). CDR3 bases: TGTGCCAGCAGTCCGTACTGGGGTGCCTACGAGCAGTACTTC. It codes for CASSPYWGAYEQYF.

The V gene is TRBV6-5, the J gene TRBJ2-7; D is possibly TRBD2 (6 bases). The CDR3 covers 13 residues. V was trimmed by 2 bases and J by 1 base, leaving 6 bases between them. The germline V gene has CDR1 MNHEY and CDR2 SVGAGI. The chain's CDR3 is CASSYGLSYEQYF. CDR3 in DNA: TGTGCCAGCAGTTACGGACTATCCTACGAGCAGTACTTC.

The chain's CDR3 is CASSLLSGSDTQYF. The CDR3 DNA reads TGCGCCAGCAGCCTTTTAAGTGGGTCCGATACGCAGTATTTT. The rearrangement links TRBV4-1 to TRBJ2-3; no clear D. The CDR3 has 14 residues. Germline assignment: CDR1 MGHRA and CDR2 YSYEKL. V dropped 4 bases and J dropped 6 bases, with 14 bases sitting between them.

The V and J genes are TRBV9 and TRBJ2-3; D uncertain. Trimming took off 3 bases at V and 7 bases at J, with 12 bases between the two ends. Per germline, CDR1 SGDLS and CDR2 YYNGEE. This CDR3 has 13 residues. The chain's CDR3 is CASSDRMDYTQYF. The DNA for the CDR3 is TGTGCCAGCAGCGATAGAATGGATTATACGCAGTATTTT.

CDR3 residues: CATSRGSGYEQYF. CDR3 in DNA: TGTGCCACCAGCAGAGGCTCGGGTTACGAGCAGTACTTC. This rearrangement joins TRBV15 to TRBJ2-7; D remains unclear. This CDR3 region has 13 residues. V gave up 1 base and J gave up 4 bases, with 8 bases separating them. CDR1 and CDR2 (germline): LNHNV, YYDKDF (reference sequence).

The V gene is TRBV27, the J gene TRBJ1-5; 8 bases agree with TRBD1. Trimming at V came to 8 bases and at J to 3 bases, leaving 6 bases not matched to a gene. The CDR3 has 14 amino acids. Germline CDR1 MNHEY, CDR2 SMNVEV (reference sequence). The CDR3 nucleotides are TGTGCCAGCTCTCGGACAGGGTACAATCAGCCCCAGCATTTT. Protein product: CASSRTGYNQPQHF.

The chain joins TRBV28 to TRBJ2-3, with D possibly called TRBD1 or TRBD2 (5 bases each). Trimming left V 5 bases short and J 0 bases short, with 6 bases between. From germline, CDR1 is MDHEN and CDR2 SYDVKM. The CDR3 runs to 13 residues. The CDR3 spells CASSGDSTDTQYF. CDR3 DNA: TGTGCCAGCAGTGGGGACAGCACAGATACGCAGTATTTT.